Listed below are T cell receptor beta chains from one sample, sequenced in a study of shared clonotypes between healthy human individuals. The repertoire was sequenced with immunoSEQ multiplex PCR; TCRdb's copy has only in-frame clones and lacks some. The sample lists roughly 1,500,000 clones; approximately 98.5% were seen once. Material for sequencing was naive CD4+ T cells sorted from blood. These receptor sequences come from a young man in good health. Both conserved end residues are part of each CDR3. Fields, in order: D gene, J gene, V gene, CDR3 protein, CDR3 DNA. The D gene is left open where the match is weak.

>TRBD1|TRBJ1-2|TRBV4-3
CASSFQRGLGYGYTF
TGCGCCAGCAGCTTTCAAAGGGGGCTAGGCTATGGCTACACCTTC
>NA|TRBJ2-7|TRBV5-6
CASSFLWGDPYEQYF
TGTGCCAGCAGCTTCCTTTGGGGTGATCCCTACGAGCAGTACTTC
>TRBD1|TRBJ2-7|TRBV7-2
CASSRDRAYEQYF
TGTGCCAGCAGCCGGGACAGGGCCTACGAGCAGTACTTC
>NA|TRBJ2-1|TRBV9
CASSVASEQFF
TGTGCCAGCAGCGTAGCCAGCGAGCAGTTCTTC
>NA|TRBJ1-1|TRBV7-2
CASRRGYTEAFF
TGTGCCAGCAGGAGGGGTTACACTGAAGCTTTCTTT
>NA|TRBJ2-7|TRBV10-3
CAISADSYEQYF
TGTGCCATCAGTGCCGACAGCTACGAGCAGTACTTC
>NA|TRBJ2-7|TRBV29-1
CSVDGGPYEQYF
TGCAGCGTTGATGGGGGCCCCTACGAGCAGTACTTC
>NA|TRBJ2-1|TRBV25-1
CATRGEDNEQFF
TGTGCCACAAGGGGGGAGGATAATGAGCAGTTCTTC
>NA|TRBJ2-3|TRBV18
CASSPISTDTQYF
TGTGCCAGCTCACCAATTTCGACAGATACGCAGTATTTT
>NA|TRBJ1-1|TRBV28
CASSTGPLEAFF
TGTGCCAGCAGTACCGGACCGCTTGAAGCTTTCTTT
>TRBD1|TRBJ2-3|TRBV18
CASSPDRVTDTQYF
TGTGCCAGCTCACCGGACAGGGTGACAGATACGCAGTATTTT
>TRBD2|TRBJ2-3|TRBV28
CASSTRREPPWVQYF
TGTGCCAGCAGTACCCGGCGGGAGCCGCCGTGGGTGCAGTATTTT
>NA|TRBJ2-3|TRBV7-9
CASSPSYRVRFSDTQYF
TGTGCCAGCAGCCCCAGCTACAGGGTGCGTTTTTCAGATACGCAGTATTTT
>TRBD2|TRBJ2-3|TRBV5-1
CASSSQRGDTDTQYF
TGCGCCAGCAGCTCCCAGCGGGGAGACACAGATACGCAGTATTTT
>NA|TRBJ1-4|TRBV5-1
CASSLAGAATNEKLFF
TGCGCCAGCAGCTTGGCCGGTGCTGCAACTAATGAAAAACTGTTTTTT
>NA|TRBJ2-5|TRBV2
CASSQYQETQYF
TGTGCCAGCAGCCAGTACCAAGAGACCCAGTACTTC
>NA|TRBJ2-7|TRBV11-2
CASRPSANSYEQYF
TGTGCCAGTCGTCCTAGCGCTAATTCCTACGAGCAGTACTTC
>NA|TRBJ2-7|TRBV11-2
CASSLLVAVYEQYF
TGTGCCAGCAGCTTATTGGTAGCGGTCTACGAGCAGTACTTC
>NA|TRBJ2-1|TRBV7-9
CASQGQNNEQFF
TGTGCCAGCCAGGGCCAAAACAATGAGCAGTTCTTC
>TRBD2|TRBJ2-7|TRBV14
CASSQAPQRGITYEQYF
TGTGCCAGCAGCCAAGCACCCCAGCGGGGAATTACCTACGAGCAGTACTTC
>NA|TRBJ2-7|TRBV2
CASSDRRNEQYF
TGTGCCAGCAGTGATAGGAGAAACGAGCAGTACTTC
>NA|TRBJ1-3|TRBV2
CASSMFSGNTIYF
TGTGCCAGCTCGATGTTCTCTGGAAACACCATATATTTT
>NA|TRBJ2-1|TRBV14
CASSQDRQTFYNEQFF
TGTGCCAGCAGCCAAGATCGGCAGACCTTCTACAATGAGCAGTTCTTC
>NA|TRBJ2-2|TRBV11-2
CASSLSRTDGELFF
TGTGCCAGCAGCTTATCGAGGACTGACGGGGAGCTGTTTTTT
>TRBD1|TRBJ2-7|TRBV11-3
CASSLEGQGSLHEQYF
TGTGCCAGCAGCTTAGAGGGACAGGGTTCTCTCCACGAGCAGTACTTC
>TRBD2|TRBJ2-2|TRBV11-3
CASRQGLAGANTGELFF
TGTGCCAGCCGCCAGGGACTAGCGGGAGCAAACACCGGGGAGCTGTTTTTT
>NA|TRBJ2-1|TRBV5-4
CASSLANRLPSYNEQFF
TGTGCCAGCAGCTTGGCCAACAGGTTACCCTCCTACAATGAGCAGTTCTTC
>NA|TRBJ1-4|TRBV29-1
CSARTARNEKLFF
TGCAGCGCTAGGACAGCTCGTAATGAAAAACTGTTTTTT
>NA|TRBJ1-2|TRBV6-5
CASSLNRNHYYGYTF
TGTGCCAGCAGTTTGAACAGGAACCACTACTATGGCTACACCTTC
>NA|TRBJ2-1|TRBV28
CASSSGSAGYNEQFF
TGTGCCAGCAGTTCAGGATCGGCGGGTTACAATGAGCAGTTCTTC
>NA|TRBJ1-4|TRBV18
CASRGQGHEKLFF
TGTGCCAGCCGGGGGCAGGGGCATGAAAAACTGTTTTTT
>TRBD1|TRBJ1-5|TRBV27
CASSRTGDREPQHF
TGTGCCAGCAGCCGGACAGGGGACCGGGAGCCCCAGCATTTT
>TRBD1|TRBJ2-5|TRBV7-9
CASSSGTGVLEETQYF
TGTGCCAGCAGCTCCGGGACAGGGGTTTTGGAGGAGACCCAGTACTTC
>NA|TRBJ1-2|TRBV5-4
CASSRGDGSNYGYTF
TGTGCCAGCAGCCGGGGGGACGGTTCTAACTATGGCTACACCTTC
>NA|TRBJ2-2|TRBV30
CAWSVVNSNHTGELFF
TGTGCCTGGAGTGTGGTGAACTCCAACCACACCGGGGAGCTGTTTTTT
>NA|TRBJ1-4|TRBV18
CASSRVRVGEKLFF
TGTGCCAGCTCACGGGTCAGGGTTGGTGAAAAACTGTTTTTT
>TRBD1|TRBJ1-1|TRBV27
CASSLGQGAYPMNTEAFF
TGTGCCAGCAGTTTAGGACAGGGGGCCTACCCAATGAACACTGAAGCTTTCTTT
>NA|TRBJ1-2|TRBV5-5
CASSLWINYGYTF
TGTGCCAGCAGCTTATGGATTAACTATGGCTACACCTTC
>NA|TRBJ2-7|TRBV6-5
CASSYGLPSYEQYF
TGTGCCAGCAGTTATGGTCTACCCTCCTACGAGCAGTACTTC
>NA|TRBJ1-4|TRBV7-9
CASSFALENEKLFF
TGTGCCAGCAGCTTTGCGTTAGAGAATGAAAAACTGTTTTTT
>TRBD1|TRBJ2-7|TRBV7-8
CASSLFRGLYEQYF
TGTGCCAGCAGCTTGTTTAGGGGGCTCTACGAGCAGTACTTC
>NA|TRBJ2-7|TRBV5-6
CASSTVGRHEQYF
TGTGCCAGCAGCACGGTCGGGAGACACGAGCAGTACTTC
>NA|TRBJ2-4|TRBV19
CASRMAGAKNIQYF
TGTGCCAGTAGAATGGCGGGAGCCAAAAACATTCAGTACTTC
>TRBD2|TRBJ2-7|TRBV5-4
CASSLDGLSGRVYEQYF
TGTGCCAGCAGCTTGGACGGGCTAAGCGGGAGGGTCTACGAGCAGTACTTC
>TRBD2|TRBJ2-7|TRBV10-3
CAISVGGRAPYEQYF
TGTGCCATCAGTGTAGGAGGGAGGGCCCCCTACGAGCAGTACTTC
>TRBD1|TRBJ1-1|TRBV23-1
CAGLEGQETEAFF
TGCGCCGGCCTCGAGGGACAGGAGACTGAAGCTTTCTTT